This is a list of T cell receptor beta chains from one sample in a study of blood T cell repertoires in COVID-19. Generated by immunoSEQ multiplex PCR, the TCRdb table keeps only in-frame clones and is missing some. The sample includes 300,000 to 350,000 clones, more than 70% of them seen just once. Sequencing used peripheral blood. The receptors shown here come from a woman between 25 and 40 years old with COVID-19, enrolled during active disease. The conserved cysteine and the conserved F or W are not part of the CDR3 here. Some rows have no size entry. The others give once, few or many, or a class for an expanded clone.

CDR3aa: ASSLMQETQY
v_gene: TRBV18
abundance: -

CDR3aa: ASRYTRGHGHGNQPQH
v_gene: TRBV7-8
abundance: -

CDR3aa: SVVSRQGSYGYT
v_gene: TRBV29-1
abundance: -

CDR3aa: ASLGGGAGTGELF
v_gene: TRBV2
abundance: -

CDR3aa: ASSQGLSSNQPQH
v_gene: TRBV4-2
abundance: -

CDR3aa: ATSSMSSGNTIY
v_gene: TRBV15
abundance: -

CDR3aa: ASSLLQGTGMNTEAF
v_gene: TRBV5-1
abundance: -

CDR3aa: ASHRVRGSNQPQH
v_gene: TRBV6-5
abundance: -

CDR3aa: ASSLAGKSGGYEQY
v_gene: TRBV7-9
abundance: few

CDR3aa: ASSPEDSFNQPQH
v_gene: TRBV5-1
abundance: -

CDR3aa: ASSLSGTGDYGYT
v_gene: TRBV27
abundance: -

CDR3aa: ASSLGGVTSYGYT
v_gene: TRBV7-2
abundance: -

CDR3aa: ASSPDRVGYT
v_gene: TRBV7-8
abundance: -

CDR3aa: ASSGGAGQGISYNEQF
v_gene: TRBV2
abundance: -

CDR3aa: AWSLSFTDTQY
v_gene: TRBV30
abundance: -

CDR3aa: ASSQGATRLSSYNSPLH
v_gene: TRBV3-1/TRBV3-2
abundance: -

CDR3aa: ASSEAKEAF
v_gene: TRBV7-6
abundance: -

CDR3aa: ASSTGTGINQPQH
v_gene: TRBV7-2
abundance: few

CDR3aa: ASSQGTGGGQPQH
v_gene: TRBV18
abundance: -

CDR3aa: ASSRDRGNYGYT
v_gene: TRBV6-5
abundance: -

CDR3aa: ASSSLGSAREKLF
v_gene: TRBV18
abundance: -

CDR3aa: AISTQGTSGSTDTQY
v_gene: TRBV10-3
abundance: once

CDR3aa: ASGRTSGDQETQY
v_gene: TRBV6-5
abundance: -

CDR3aa: ASSSSTQGGQPQH
v_gene: TRBV6-5
abundance: few

CDR3aa: ASSTSGQPNEKLF
v_gene: TRBV5-1
abundance: -

CDR3aa: ASSQAGGAILEQF
v_gene: TRBV14
abundance: -

CDR3aa: ASSPWSGEFGNTIY
v_gene: TRBV18
abundance: -

CDR3aa: ASSLDPGDYGYT
v_gene: TRBV5-6
abundance: -

CDR3aa: ATTSGGQETQY
v_gene: TRBV7-9
abundance: -

CDR3aa: ASGRSGGTEAF
v_gene: TRBV25-1
abundance: -

CDR3aa: ASSGGRGATNEKLF
v_gene: TRBV7-9
abundance: once

CDR3aa: ASSVGQGLWGNTIY
v_gene: TRBV19
abundance: -

CDR3aa: AIRPGVNTGELF
v_gene: TRBV10-3
abundance: -

CDR3aa: ASSLEEADTQY
v_gene: TRBV7-3
abundance: -

CDR3aa: ASSPVQGTNTEAF
v_gene: TRBV18
abundance: -

CDR3aa: ASSEWGVYGYT
v_gene: TRBV2
abundance: -

CDR3aa: ASSELGQGPTEAF
v_gene: TRBV6-1
abundance: -

CDR3aa: ASSLRGRNTEAF
v_gene: TRBV27
abundance: once

CDR3aa: ASSFGQAETQY
v_gene: TRBV7-2
abundance: -

CDR3aa: ASRDSGTLEGFDSNQPQH
v_gene: TRBV28
abundance: -

CDR3aa: ASSPDPGSYEQY
v_gene: TRBV7-9
abundance: -

CDR3aa: ASSPDSGGIWDYGYT
v_gene: TRBV7-8
abundance: -

CDR3aa: ASSNGGVNGEQY
v_gene: TRBV19
abundance: -

CDR3aa: ASSLGHTSGGHYTQY
v_gene: TRBV5-1
abundance: -

CDR3aa: ASSFAGRGSYNEQF
v_gene: TRBV7-9
abundance: -

CDR3aa: ASSPGFVRNTEAF
v_gene: TRBV5-1
abundance: -

CDR3aa: ASSPNRAVSTNEKLF
v_gene: TRBV18
abundance: -

CDR3aa: ASSPADRGPLQY
v_gene: TRBV18
abundance: -

CDR3aa: ASSRATGDYTEAF
v_gene: TRBV2
abundance: few

CDR3aa: ASSLASGRSLRGEQF
v_gene: TRBV27
abundance: -

CDR3aa: ASSGQPTSGNTIY
v_gene: TRBV19
abundance: -

CDR3aa: ASSLGGRGYQPQH
v_gene: TRBV7-9
abundance: few

CDR3aa: ASSQEPAGQPTGELF
v_gene: TRBV4-2
abundance: few

CDR3aa: ASSSTNTGELF
v_gene: TRBV19
abundance: -

CDR3aa: ASSREPWSSYNSPLH
v_gene: TRBV4-2
abundance: few

CDR3aa: ASRGQGYNSYNEQF
v_gene: TRBV2
abundance: -

CDR3aa: ASRGQAQETQY
v_gene: TRBV2
abundance: -